The 9 T cell receptor beta chains listed next were all sequenced from one sample in a study of post-analysis software for immune sequencing data. These receptors' antigens are unknown. Unique molecular identifiers had been added to the TCR beta cDNA libraries. Each CDR3 protein gets one entry after TCRdb re-called the PCR reads with MiXCR. The sample shows some 700,000 distinct CDR3 sequences, approximately 60% of them seen only once. Study-wide results and limits: TRBV5-6, TRBV5-1 and TRBV20-1 were among five TRBV segments more frequent in patients than controls.

Input material: blood. Receptors were obtained from a girl aged 2-10 years with multiple sclerosis.

Turning to this clonotype: Relative to the germline gene, one junction end is altered; a read error may explain this. The V and J genes are TRBV20-1 and TRBJ2-5; 9 bases align to TRBD2. CDR1 and CDR2 from the germline V gene are DFQATT and SNEGSKA (reference sequence). The CDR3 length is 13 residues. In DNA, the CDR3 is TGCGGTGCGTCTAGCGGGGTCCAAGAGACCCAGTACTTC. This codes for CGASSGVQETQYF.

The CDR3 is CSARDVRTNNEQFF. In DNA, the CDR3 is TGCAGTGCTAGAGATGTCAGGACTAACAATGAGCAGTTCTTC. The chain is built from TRBV20-1 and TRBJ2-1; perhaps TRBD2 as D (6 bases). Trimming shortened V by 0 bases and J by 5 bases, and 11 bases separated the two germline ends. The CDR3 totals 14 residues. Germline V lookup: CDR1 DFQATT, CDR2 SNEGSKA (reference sequence).

The chain carries TRBV7-9 and TRBJ2-5, with 7 bases fitting TRBD1. Germline V lookup: CDR1 SEHNR, CDR2 FQNEAQ (reference sequence). With V trimmed by 5 bases and J by 3 bases, 15 bases remained unmatched. The CDR3 is 17 residues long. The CDR3 here is CASSLTWTGENEETQYF. The CDR3 nucleotides are TGTGCCAGCAGCCTTACTTGGACAGGAGAGAACGAAGAGACCCAGTACTTC.

Only one count was recorded for this clonotype. The chain's CDR3 is CATSKRVTDTQYF. CDR3 nucleotide sequence: TGTGCCACCAGCAAAAGGGTAACAGATACGCAGTATTTT. V usage is TRBV15 and J usage is TRBJ2-3; D call uncertain. The CDR3 totals 13 residues. V lost 4 bases to trimming and J lost 3 bases, with 8 bases between them. From germline, CDR1 is LNHNV and CDR2 YYDKDF (reference sequence). Variable domain in full (rest from reference TRBV15 and TRBJ2-3): DAMVIQNPRYQVTQFGKPVTLSCSQTLNHNVMYWYQQKSSQAPKLLFHYYDKDFNNEADTPDNFQSRRPNTSFCFLDIRSPGLGDTAMYLCATSKRVTDTQYFGPGTRLTVL.

The chain recombines TRBV4-3 with TRBJ1-2; D ambiguous. Per the germline V gene, CDR1 is LGHNA and CDR2 is YSLEER. CDR3 size: 16 residues. V lost 0 bases, J lost 0 bases, and 11 bases lay in between. The CDR3 reads CASSQDRVRPNYGYTF. Here the CDR3 DNA reads TGCGCCAGCAGCCAAGATCGGGTCAGGCCTAACTATGGCTACACCTTC.

J is TRBJ1-1 and V is TRBV3-1; D not certain. This CDR3 has 15 residues. The germline V and J ends were trimmed by 3 bases and 1 base, with 12 bases remaining between them. The germline CDR1 and CDR2 sequences are LGHDT and YNNKEL (reference sequence). Here the CDR3 DNA reads TGTGCCAGCAGCCACGACGACCCAAGGAACACTGAAGCTTTCTTT. This encodes CASSHDDPRNTEAFF. The complete variable domain, with remaining parts taken from reference TRBV3-1 and TRBJ1-1, reads DTAVSQTPKYLVTQMGNDKSIKCEQNLGHDTMYWYKQDSKKFLKIMFSYNNKELIINETVPNRFSPKSPDKAHLNLHINSLELGDSAVYFCASSHDDPRNTEAFFGQGTRLTVV.

This rearrangement joins TRBV5-1 to TRBJ2-6; D is unclear. CDR3 length equals 16 residues. Trimming stripped 4 bases from V and 0 bases from J, with 11 bases between. Per germline, CDR1 SGHRS and CDR2 YFSETQ. The CDR3 nucleotides read TGCGCCAGCAGCGACTGGGCTCGCTCTGGGGCCAACGTCCTGACTTTC. Protein: CASSDWARSGANVLTF.

The V call is TRBV5-1, the J call TRBJ2-1; D may be TRBD2 (6 bases). V was trimmed by 4 bases and J by 6 bases, leaving 17 bases between them. CDR3 length: 15 residues. Per the germline V gene, CDR1 is SGHRS and CDR2 is YFSETQ. The DNA of the CDR3 is TGCGCCAGCAGCCACACCGGGACTCCACCCAATGAGCAGTTCTTC. This gives the protein CASSHTGTPPNEQFF.

This chain connects TRBV9 to TRBJ1-2; D remains ambiguous. CDR3 length: 13 residues. The ends were cut back, 3 bases at V and 4 bases at J, with 10 bases in the middle. In germline, CDR1 is SGDLS, CDR2 YYNGEE. CDR3 in DNA: TGTGCCAGCAGCGCCCCCCCGGCCTATGGCTACACCTTC. Its protein product is CASSAPPAYGYTF.